This passage covers 6 T cell receptor beta chains from one sample sequenced in a study of T cells in Graves' hyperthyroidism and ophthalmopathy. RNA transcripts served as the template for amplifying TCR beta CDR3 regions. The HTBI set primed first-round TCR CDR3 RT-PCR. A single record per CDR3 protein comes from TCRdb applying MiXCR to the multiplex PCR reads. The table has about 540,000 distinct CDR3 sequences, 46% seen once. The sample comprised peripheral blood or thyroid tissue (not recorded which). The receptor source for this set is a woman between 18 and 29 years old with Graves' hyperthyroidism.

This clonotype occurred many times. This chain uses TRBV19 with TRBJ1-1; unclear D gene. Germline loops: CDR1 LNHDA, CDR2 SQIVND (reference sequence). V was trimmed by 3 bases and J by 8 bases, leaving 13 bases between them. The CDR3 has 13 residues. The CDR3 loop is CASSISMGREAFF. In DNA, the CDR3 is TGTGCCAGTAGTATTTCTATGGGCAGGGAAGCTTTCTTT.

In the case of this clonotype: The CDR3 does not end in the conserved phenylalanine or tryptophan, so this is likely a read error. No DNA is shown, since the ends of the CDR3 on it are uncertain; the CDR3 is the one TCRdb lists. The genes are TRBV5-4 and TRBJ2-6. CDR1 and CDR2 (germline): SGHNT, YYREEE (reference sequence). The CDR3 region is 9 residues in length, termini included. The chain's CDR3 is CASSLDETS.

This clonotype was recorded only once. Just one base apart from a much larger clone, this may be a read error. The CDR3 coding sequence is TGTGCCAGCAGCCAAGTTATAGCGGGTCCGCAGACCCAGTACTTC. It codes for CASSQVIAGPQTQYF. The chain recombines TRBV7-9 with TRBJ2-5; TRBD2 matches 7 bases. With V trimmed by 5 bases and J by 6 bases, 12 bases remained unmatched. Per the germline V gene, CDR1 is SEHNR and CDR2 is FQNEAQ (reference sequence). This CDR3 spans 15 amino acids. Using reference TRBV7-9 and TRBJ2-5 for the parts outside the CDR3, the full variable domain is DTGVSQNPRHKITKRGQNVTFRCDPISEHNRLYWYRQTLGQGPEFLTYFQNEAQLEKSRLLSDRFSAERPKGSFSTLEIQRTEQGDSAMYLCASSQVIAGPQTQYFGPGTRLLVL.

This clonotype came up many times. This chain links TRBV18 with TRBJ2-2; no definite D call. CDR1 is KGHSH, CDR2 LQKENI, per germline. CDR3 length: 14 amino acids. V lost 4 bases, J lost 0 bases, and 6 bases lay in between. The DNA of the CDR3 is TGTGCCAGCTCACTCCCCGCGAACACCGGGGAGCTGTTTTTT. Amino acid sequence: CASSLPANTGELFF. Based on the CDR3 plus reference TRBV18 and TRBJ2-2, the full variable domain is NAGVMQNPRHLVRRRGQEARLRCSPMKGHSHVYWYRQLPEEGLKFMVYLQKENIIDESGMPKERFSAEFPKEGPSILRIQQVVRGDSAAYFCASSLPANTGELFFGEGSRLTVL.

The gene calls are TRBV29-1 and TRBJ1-5, with 12 bases that match TRBD1. V gave up 4 bases and J gave up 1 base; unmatched junction bases: 8. Germline V gives CDR1 SQVTM, CDR2 ANQGSEA. The CDR3 is 17 amino acids. The CDR3 DNA follows: TGCAGCGTTGTCCCGGGACAGGGGGCGGAGAGCAATCAGCCCCAGCATTTT. Translating it yields CSVVPGQGAESNQPQHF.

The chain couples TRBV7-2 to TRBJ1-1, with D perhaps matching TRBD1 (5 bases). The length of the CDR3 is 18 residues. The V end was cut by 4 bases, the J end by 5 bases, with 26 bases between. Germline V gene data show CDR1 as SGHTA and CDR2 as FQGNSA. The CDR3 protein is CASSSLVGSGAGRTEAFF. The CDR3 bases are TGTGCCAGCAGCTCCCTGGTTGGTAGCGGGGCGGGAAGGACTGAAGCTTTCTTT.